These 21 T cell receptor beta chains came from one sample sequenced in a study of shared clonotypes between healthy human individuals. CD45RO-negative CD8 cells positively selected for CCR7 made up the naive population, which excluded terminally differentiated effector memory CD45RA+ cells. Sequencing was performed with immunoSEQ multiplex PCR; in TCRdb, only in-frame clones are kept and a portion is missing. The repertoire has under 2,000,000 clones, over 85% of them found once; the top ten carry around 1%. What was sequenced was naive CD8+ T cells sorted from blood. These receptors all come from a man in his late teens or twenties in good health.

This CDR3 reads CASSPGDHNYGYTF. DNA of the CDR3: TGTGCCAGCAGCCCAGGGGATCATAACTATGGCTACACCTTC. The rearrangement uses TRBV9 and TRBJ1-2; weak D call: TRBD1 (6 bases). This CDR3 contains 14 residues. Deletions cut 4 bases from V and 1 base from J, with 11 bases between. Germline loops: CDR1 SGDLS, CDR2 YYNGEE.

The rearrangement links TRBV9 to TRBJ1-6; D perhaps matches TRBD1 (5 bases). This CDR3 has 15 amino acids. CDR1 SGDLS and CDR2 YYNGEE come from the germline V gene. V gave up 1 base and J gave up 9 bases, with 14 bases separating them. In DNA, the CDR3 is TGTGCCAGCAGCGTATTCGGGGCGTCCACTTCACCCCTCCACTTT. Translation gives CASSVFGASTSPLHF. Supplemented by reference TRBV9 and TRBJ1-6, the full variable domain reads DSGVTQTPKHLITATGQRVTLRCSPRSGDLSVYWYQQSLDQGLQFLIQYYNGEERAKGNILERFSAQQFPDLHSELNLSSLELGDSALYFCASSVFGASTSPLHFGNGTRLTVT.

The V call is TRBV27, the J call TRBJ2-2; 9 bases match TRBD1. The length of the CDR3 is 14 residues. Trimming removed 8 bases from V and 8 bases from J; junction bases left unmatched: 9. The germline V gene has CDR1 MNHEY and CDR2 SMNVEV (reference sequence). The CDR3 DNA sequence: TGTGCCAGCTCCCGGGACAGGGTAACAGGGGAGCTGTTTTTT. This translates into CASSRDRVTGELFF.

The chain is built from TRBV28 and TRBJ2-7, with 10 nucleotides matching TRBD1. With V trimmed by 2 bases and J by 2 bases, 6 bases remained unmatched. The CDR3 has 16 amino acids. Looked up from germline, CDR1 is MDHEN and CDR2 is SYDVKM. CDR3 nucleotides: TGTGCCAGCAGTTTAGATCGGGGACAGGGGACCTACGAGCAGTACTTC. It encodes CASSLDRGQGTYEQYF. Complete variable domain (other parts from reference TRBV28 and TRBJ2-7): DVKVTQSSRYLVKRTGEKVFLECVQDMDHENMFWYRQDPGLGLRLIYFSYDVKMKEKGDIPEGYSVSREKKERFSLILESASTNQTSMYLCASSLDRGQGTYEQYFGPGTRLTVT.

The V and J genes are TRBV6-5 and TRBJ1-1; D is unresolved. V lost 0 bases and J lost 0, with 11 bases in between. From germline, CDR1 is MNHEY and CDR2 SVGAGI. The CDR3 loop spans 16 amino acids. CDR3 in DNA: TGTGCCAGCAGTTACTCGGTTTGGGGAATGAACACTGAAGCTTTCTTT. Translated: CASSYSVWGMNTEAFF.

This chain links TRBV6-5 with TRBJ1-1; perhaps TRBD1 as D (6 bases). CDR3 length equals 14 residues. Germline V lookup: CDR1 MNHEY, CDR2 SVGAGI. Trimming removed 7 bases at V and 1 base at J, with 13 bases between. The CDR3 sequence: CASKKQGANTEAFF. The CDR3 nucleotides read TGTGCCAGCAAGAAACAGGGAGCGAACACTGAAGCTTTCTTT.

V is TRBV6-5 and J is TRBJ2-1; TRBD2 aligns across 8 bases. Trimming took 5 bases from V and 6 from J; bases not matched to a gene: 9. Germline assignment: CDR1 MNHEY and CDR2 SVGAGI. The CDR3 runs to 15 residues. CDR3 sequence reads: CASSPTSGMGNEQFF. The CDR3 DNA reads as TGTGCCAGCAGTCCCACTAGCGGAATGGGCAATGAGCAGTTCTTC.

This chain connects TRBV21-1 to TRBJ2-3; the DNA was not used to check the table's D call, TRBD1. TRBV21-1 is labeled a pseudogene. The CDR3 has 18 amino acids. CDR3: CASSKGAPWDRGTDTQYF. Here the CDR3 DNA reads TGTGCCAGCAGCAAAGGAGCTCCTTGGGACAGGGGGACAGATACGCAGTATTTT.

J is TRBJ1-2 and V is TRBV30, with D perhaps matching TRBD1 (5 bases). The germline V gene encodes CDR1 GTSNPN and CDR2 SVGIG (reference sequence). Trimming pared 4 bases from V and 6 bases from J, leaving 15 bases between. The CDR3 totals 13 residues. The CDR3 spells CAWTPTAPHGYTF. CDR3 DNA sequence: TGTGCCTGGACCCCGACAGCGCCCCATGGCTACACCTTC.

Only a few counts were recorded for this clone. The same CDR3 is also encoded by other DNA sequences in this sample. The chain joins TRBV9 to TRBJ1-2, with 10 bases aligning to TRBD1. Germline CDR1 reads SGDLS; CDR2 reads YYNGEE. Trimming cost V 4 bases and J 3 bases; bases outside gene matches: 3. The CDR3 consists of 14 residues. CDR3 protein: CASSPGTGDYGYTF. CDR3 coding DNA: TGTGCCAGCAGCCCTGGGACAGGGGACTATGGCTACACCTTC.

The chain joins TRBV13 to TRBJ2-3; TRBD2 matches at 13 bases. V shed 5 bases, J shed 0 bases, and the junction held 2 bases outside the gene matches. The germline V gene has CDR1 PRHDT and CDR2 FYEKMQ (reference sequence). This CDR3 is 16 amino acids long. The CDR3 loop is CASSRTSGGSTDTQYF. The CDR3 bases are TGTGCCAGCAGCAGGACTAGCGGGGGCAGCACAGATACGCAGTATTTT.

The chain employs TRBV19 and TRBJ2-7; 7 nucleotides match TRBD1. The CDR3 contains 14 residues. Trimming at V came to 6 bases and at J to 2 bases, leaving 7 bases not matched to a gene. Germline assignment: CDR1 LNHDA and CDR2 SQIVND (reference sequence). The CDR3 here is CASSRQGAPYEQYF. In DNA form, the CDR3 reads TGTGCCAGTAGCCGACAGGGAGCCCCCTACGAGCAGTACTTC. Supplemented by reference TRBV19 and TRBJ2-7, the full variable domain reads DGGITQSPKYLFRKEGQNVTLSCEQNLNHDAMYWYRQDPGQGLRLIYYSQIVNDFQKGDIAEGYSVSREKKESFPLTVTSAQKNPTAFYLCASSRQGAPYEQYFGPGTRLTVT.

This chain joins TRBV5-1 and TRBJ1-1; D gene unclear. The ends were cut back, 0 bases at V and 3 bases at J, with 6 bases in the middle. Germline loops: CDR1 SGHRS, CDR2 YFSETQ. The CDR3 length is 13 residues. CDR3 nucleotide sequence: TGCGCCAGCAGCTTGGCTCAGCACACTGAAGCTTTCTTT. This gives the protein CASSLAQHTEAFF.

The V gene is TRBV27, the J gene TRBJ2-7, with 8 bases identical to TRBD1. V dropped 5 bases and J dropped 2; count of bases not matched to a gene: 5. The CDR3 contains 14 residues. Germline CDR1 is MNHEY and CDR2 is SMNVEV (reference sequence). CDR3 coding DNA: TGTGCCAGCAGTAGACAGGGGCCGGCCTACGAGCAGTACTTC. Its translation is CASSRQGPAYEQYF.

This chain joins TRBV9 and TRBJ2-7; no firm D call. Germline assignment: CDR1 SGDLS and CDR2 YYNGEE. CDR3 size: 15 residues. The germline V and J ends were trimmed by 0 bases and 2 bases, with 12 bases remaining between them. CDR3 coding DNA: TGTGCCAGCAGCGTAGCGTCTTCTGTCACCTACGAGCAGTACTTC. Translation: CASSVASSVTYEQYF.

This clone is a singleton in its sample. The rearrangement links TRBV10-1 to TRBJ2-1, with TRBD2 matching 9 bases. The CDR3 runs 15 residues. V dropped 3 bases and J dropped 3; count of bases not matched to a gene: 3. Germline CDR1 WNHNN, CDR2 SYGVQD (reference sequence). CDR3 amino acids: CASSDPSGNYNEQFF. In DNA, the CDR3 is TGCGCCAGCAGTGACCCTAGCGGGAACTACAATGAGCAGTTCTTC.

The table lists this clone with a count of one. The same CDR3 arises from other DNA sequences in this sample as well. Here the CDR3 reads CASSQVGTYNEQFF. For the CDR3, the DNA is TGCGCCAGCAGCCAAGTAGGGACATACAATGAGCAGTTCTTC. The chain combines TRBV4-1 with TRBJ2-1; possibly TRBD1 for D (6 bases). Germline CDR1 and CDR2: MGHRA and YSYEKL. The CDR3 totals 14 residues. The V end was cut by 1 base, the J end by 4 bases, with 8 bases between.

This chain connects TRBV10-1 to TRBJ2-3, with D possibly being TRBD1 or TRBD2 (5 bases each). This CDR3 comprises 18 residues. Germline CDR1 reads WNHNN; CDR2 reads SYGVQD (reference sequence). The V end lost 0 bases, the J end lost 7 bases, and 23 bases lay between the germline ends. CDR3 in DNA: TGCGCCAGCAGTGAGTCCCCGCTCCCTATGGGACGCCCCCATACGCAGTATTTT. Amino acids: CASSESPLPMGRPHTQYF.

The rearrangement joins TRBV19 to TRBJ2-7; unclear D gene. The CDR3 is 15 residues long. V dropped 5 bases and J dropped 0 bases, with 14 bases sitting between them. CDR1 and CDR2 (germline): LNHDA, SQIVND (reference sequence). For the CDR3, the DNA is TGTGCCAGTAGTCCCGCCGCTTGGACCTCCTACGAGCAGTACTTC. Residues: CASSPAAWTSYEQYF.

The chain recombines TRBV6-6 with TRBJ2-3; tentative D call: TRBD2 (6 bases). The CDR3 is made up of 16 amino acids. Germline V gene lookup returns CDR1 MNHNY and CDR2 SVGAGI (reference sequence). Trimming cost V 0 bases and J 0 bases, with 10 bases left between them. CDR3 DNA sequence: TGTGCCAGCAGTTACTCGCGGGATACTAGCACAGATACGCAGTATTTT. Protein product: CASSYSRDTSTDTQYF.

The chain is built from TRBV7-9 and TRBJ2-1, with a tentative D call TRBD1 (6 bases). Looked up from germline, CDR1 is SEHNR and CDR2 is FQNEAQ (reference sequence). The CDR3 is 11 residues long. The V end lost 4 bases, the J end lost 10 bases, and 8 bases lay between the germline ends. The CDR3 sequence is CASSYDREQFF. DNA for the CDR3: TGTGCCAGCAGCTACGACAGGGAGCAGTTCTTC.